A selection of T cell receptor beta chains follows, all from one sample in a study of blood T cell repertoires in COVID-19. Repertoires were generated with immunoSEQ multiplex PCR, while TCRdb's copy carries only in-frame clones and drops some. Of 75,000 to 90,000 clones listed, 86% are singletons. The sequencing input was peripheral blood. The receptors here all came from a man aged 50 to 59 with active COVID-19. The CDR3 runs from the conserved cysteine through the conserved F or W. A D gene is named only where the DNA matches it firmly. Clone size is shown for a subset of rows, as once, few, many or a class of expanded clone.

>-|TRBV28|TRBJ1-2|-
TGTGCCAGCAGTTTAGCGGCCCTTGGCTACACCTTC
CASSLAALGYTF
>-|TRBV7-8|TRBJ2-1|TRBD2
TGTGCCAGCAGCTCTAGCGGGGGGGCCTCCTACAATGAGCAGTTCTTC
CASSSSGGASYNEQFF
>-|TRBV2|TRBJ2-5|-
TGTGCCAGCAGTGAATATTCGGCGGGCAGAGAGACCCAGTACTTC
CASSEYSAGRETQYF
>-|TRBV7-2|TRBJ2-3|TRBD2
TGTGCCAGCAGCCCTAGACTAGCGGGGGGGCCTTCCGGGACAGATACGCAGTATTTT
CASSPRLAGGPSGTDTQYF
>-|TRBV7-6|TRBJ2-7|TRBD1
TGTGCCAGCAGCTTAGGCCGACAGGGGTTAATCTACGAGCAGTACTTC
CASSLGRQGLIYEQYF
>once|TRBV15|TRBJ1-5|-
TGTGCCACCAGCAGGCAGGATCAGCCCCAGCATTTT
CATSRQDQPQHF
>-|TRBV4-1|TRBJ2-3|TRBD2
TGCGCCAGCAGCCAAGATGGAGCTAGCGGTAAATTCACAGATACGCAGTATTTT
CASSQDGASGKFTDTQYF
>-|TRBV6-5|TRBJ1-2|TRBD1
TGTGCCAGCAGCTCGACAGGGAGTGGAGGCTACACCTTC
CASSSTGSGGYTF
>-|TRBV6-5|TRBJ1-2|-
TGTGCCAGCGGGGGATTCGGGGGGTCTGGCTACACCTTC
CASGGFGGSGYTF
>-|TRBV5-6|TRBJ1-1|TRBD1
TGTGCCAGCAGCTTGGGTCAGGGGGTGGAAGCTTTCTTT
CASSLGQGVEAFF
>-|TRBV7-8|TRBJ1-6|-
TGTGCCAGCAGCTTAGCGGGGGGGCCTAATTCACCCCTCCACTTT
CASSLAGGPNSPLHF